Sequencing of this T cell receptor (beta chain) was carried out in a study of T cell responses to AZD1222 COVID-19 vaccine. Notes on the study in general: Only 6 or 7 individuals given AZD1222 were seropositive at baseline. Most donors were white British and more were female, and clonal diversity was possibly underestimated.

As regards this clone: Antigen: not known.

V lost 6 bases and J lost 10; bases outside the gene matches: 9. Germline CDR1 LNHNV, CDR2 YYDKDF (reference sequence). The CDR3 is 14 amino acids. The data were produced by immunoSEQ multiplex PCR, yet TCRdb's version contains in-frame clones alone and is incomplete. This sample carries 100,000 to 120,000 clones, more than 70% of them seen once, and the ten largest clones take about 3%. This chain links TRBV15 with TRBJ1-6, with 7 bases that match TRBD1. The receptor comes from an adult in good health. The sequencing here drew on peripheral blood, taken on day 0 of MenACWY control vaccination. The DNA of the CDR3 is TGTGCCACCAGATTGACAGGGTATGGCTCACCCCTCCACTTT. Protein: CATRLTGYGSPLHF.